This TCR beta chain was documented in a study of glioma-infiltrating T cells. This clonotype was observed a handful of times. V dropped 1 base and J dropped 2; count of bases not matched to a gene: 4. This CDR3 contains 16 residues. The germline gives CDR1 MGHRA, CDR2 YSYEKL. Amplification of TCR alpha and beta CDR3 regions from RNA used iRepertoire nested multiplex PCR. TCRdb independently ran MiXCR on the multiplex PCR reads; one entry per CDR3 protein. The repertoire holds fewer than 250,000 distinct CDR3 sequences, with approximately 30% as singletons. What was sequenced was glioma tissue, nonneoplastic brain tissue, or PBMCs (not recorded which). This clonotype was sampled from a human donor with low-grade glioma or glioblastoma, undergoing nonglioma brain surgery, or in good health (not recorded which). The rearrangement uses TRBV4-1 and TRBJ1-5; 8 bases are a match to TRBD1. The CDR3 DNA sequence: TGCGCCAGCAGCCAAGGGACAGGGAGTCGCAATCAGCCCCAGCATTTT. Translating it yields CASSQGTGSRNQPQHF.